This passage covers 24 T cell receptor beta chains from one sample sequenced in a study of cytomegalovirus exposure and HLA in healthy donors. Both 60 Vbeta primers and 13 Jbeta primers went into the PCR. Libraries were prepared by immunoSEQ multiplex PCR; TCRdb keeps only in-frame clonotypes and omits some of them. The table records about 140,000 clones, approximately 9% of them present only once. The sequencing input was PBMCs. These TCRs come from a male donor in good health and CMV-seronegative.

The V call is TRBV7-8, the J call TRBJ2-7, with a weak D call TRBD1 (5 bases). Per the germline V gene, CDR1 is SGHVS and CDR2 is FQNEAQ. The CDR3 spans 15 residues. Trimming took 3 bases from V and 4 from J, leaving 16 bases between them. CDR3 loop: CASSFGRQGKYEQYF. The CDR3 nucleotides are TGTGCCAGCAGCTTTGGTAGGCAGGGAAAATACGAGCAGTACTTC.

This chain connects TRBV7-2 to TRBJ2-7; the D gene is possibly TRBD2 (6 bases). This CDR3 is built from 15 residues. Germline V gene lookup returns CDR1 SGHTA and CDR2 FQGNSA. V lost 2 bases, J lost 3 bases, and 14 bases lay in between. The chain's CDR3 is CASSLRPTRGYEQYF. The CDR3, as DNA: TGTGCCAGCAGCTTACGCCCGACTAGGGGCTACGAGCAGTACTTC.

The chain carries TRBV30 and TRBJ1-1; 9 bases are a match to TRBD1. Trimming took 1 base from V and 5 from J; bases not matched to a gene: 5. Germline CDR1 is GTSNPN and CDR2 is SVGIG (reference sequence). There are 14 residues in the CDR3. The CDR3 DNA follows: TGTGCCTGGAGTGCCCCCGGGACAGGGACTGAAGCTTTCTTT. This gives the protein CAWSAPGTGTEAFF.

DNA for the CDR3: TGTGCCAGCACCACAGGGACTAGCGGGAGATATGAGCAGTTCTTC. Translated, it gives CASTTGTSGRYEQFF. The chain couples TRBV9 to TRBJ2-1, with TRBD2 identical over 14 bases. The CDR3 has 15 amino acids. Germline V gives CDR1 SGDLS, CDR2 YYNGEE. The V gene end was trimmed by 6 bases and the J gene end by 8 bases; junction bases not matched to a gene: 7.

CDR3 amino acids: CASSLVGGETEAFF. For the CDR3, the DNA is TGCGCCAGCAGCTTGGTAGGGGGGGAGACTGAAGCTTTCTTT. V usage is TRBV5-1 and J usage is TRBJ1-1; a possible D gene is TRBD1 (6 bases). The CDR3 consists of 14 residues. Trimming took off 0 bases at V and 5 bases at J, with 11 bases between the two ends. From germline, CDR1 is SGHRS and CDR2 YFSETQ.

This chain uses TRBV15 with TRBJ2-3, with TRBD1 matching 9 bases. Germline loops: CDR1 LNHNV, CDR2 YYDKDF (reference sequence). After removal of 0 bases from V and 2 bases from J, the junction contained 6 bases not matched to a gene. This CDR3 has 17 amino acids. CDR3 sequence: CATSRDIGQGNTDTQYF. The CDR3 region has the DNA TGTGCCACCAGCAGAGATATAGGACAGGGGAACACAGATACGCAGTATTTT. Variable domain in full (rest from reference TRBV15 and TRBJ2-3): DAMVIQNPRYQVTQFGKPVTLSCSQTLNHNVMYWYQQKSSQAPKLLFHYYDKDFNNEADTPDNFQSRRPNTSFCFLDIRSPGLGDTAMYLCATSRDIGQGNTDTQYFGPGTRLTVL.

This clone was observed a handful of times. The V call is TRBV30, the J call TRBJ1-1; 9 nucleotides align to TRBD1. Germline V lookup: CDR1 GTSNPN, CDR2 SVGIG (reference sequence). The V segment lost 0 bases and the J segment 5 bases; nucleotides outside the gene matches: 7. CDR3 size: 15 residues. DNA for the CDR3: TGTGCCTGGAGTGTTGGGGACAGGGTACGGACTGAAGCTTTCTTT. It specifies CAWSVGDRVRTEAFF.

This clone has just a few counts. The rearrangement joins TRBV28 to TRBJ1-1; D possibly corresponds to TRBD1 (6 bases). The CDR3 is made up of 13 amino acids. Germline V CDR1 and CDR2: MDHEN, SYDVKM. Trimming took off 8 bases at V and 7 bases at J, with 17 bases between the two ends. CDR3 sequence: CASWAGVYGEAFF. The CDR3 nucleotides are TGTGCCAGCTGGGCAGGGGTGTACGGTGAAGCTTTCTTT.

The chain is built from TRBV5-6 and TRBJ2-1; 9 bases match TRBD2. This CDR3 comprises 12 residues. V was clipped by 3 bases and J by 14 bases; unmatched bases: 6. Germline V gene sequence: CDR1 SGHDT, CDR2 YYEEEE. The CDR3 loop reads CASSWGTSREFF. The CDR3 coding sequence is TGTGCCAGCAGCTGGGGGACTAGCCGTGAGTTCTTC.

The chain uses TRBV14 and TRBJ2-3, with TRBD2 matching 7 bases. Looked up from germline, CDR1 is SGHDN and CDR2 is FVKESK. V shed 5 bases and J 0 bases; nucleotides not matched to a gene: 11. There are 17 residues in the CDR3. CDR3 loop: CASSTHGLADSTDTQYF. The DNA of the CDR3 is TGTGCCAGCAGCACCCACGGCCTAGCGGACAGCACAGATACGCAGTATTTT.

The genes are TRBV28 and TRBJ1-6, with 10 positions matching TRBD1. V lost 7 bases and J lost 7; bases outside the gene matches: 7. CDR1 and CDR2 from the germline V gene are MDHEN and SYDVKM. The CDR3 loop spans 15 amino acids. This chain's CDR3 is CASTPTGGENSPLHF. The CDR3 DNA reads TGTGCCAGCACCCCGACAGGGGGCGAGAATTCACCCCTCCACTTT.

This rearrangement joins TRBV7-9 to TRBJ1-4, with a possible D match to TRBD1 (6 bases). V lost 5 bases and J lost 8, with 9 bases in between. The CDR3 has 12 residues. Germline V gene sequence: CDR1 SEHNR, CDR2 FQNEAQ (reference sequence). The CDR3, as DNA: TGTGCCAGCAGCCCCCAGGGGGAAAAACTGTTTTTT. Translated: CASSPQGEKLFF.

This clone has just a few counts. The chain carries TRBV28 and TRBJ2-7, with TRBD1 identical over 10 bases. Germline assignment: CDR1 MDHEN and CDR2 SYDVKM. After removal of 3 bases from V and 1 base from J, the junction contained 3 bases not matched to a gene. The CDR3 spans 15 residues. CDR3 DNA sequence: TGTGCCAGCAGTTTGTCGGGACAGGGGTCCTACGAGCAGTACTTC. Residues: CASSLSGQGSYEQYF.

A few counts support this clone. This chain uses TRBV9 with TRBJ2-1, with 11 nucleotides matching TRBD2. The CDR3 consists of 15 residues. From germline, CDR1 is SGDLS and CDR2 YYNGEE. Unmatched junction bases numbered 5, after V lost 3 bases and J lost 6 bases. The CDR3 DNA sequence: TGTGCCAGCAGCGCGACTAGCGGGGTGGTCAATGAGCAGTTCTTC. Its protein product is CASSATSGVVNEQFF.

This clone was picked up a small number of times. The genes are TRBV25-1 and TRBJ2-7, with no clear D. Trimming stripped 0 bases from V and 3 bases from J, with 15 bases between. This CDR3 contains 16 residues. Germline CDR1 is MGHDK and CDR2 is SYGVNS. This CDR3 is CASSEYPPGKIYEQYF. CDR3 bases: TGTGCCAGCAGTGAATACCCCCCAGGAAAGATCTACGAGCAGTACTTC.

This clone appeared a few times. The J gene is TRBJ1-2, the V gene TRBV19; a possible D gene is TRBD1 (5 bases). CDR3 length: 12 residues. Germline loops: CDR1 LNHDA, CDR2 SQIVND (reference sequence). Between the trimmed V and J ends, which lost 8 bases and 5 bases, there was a span of 12 bases. This CDR3 is CASRGEDYGYTF. Here the CDR3 DNA reads TGTGCCAGTCGGGGGGAGGATTATGGCTACACCTTC.

A few counts support this clone. V is TRBV29-1 and J is TRBJ2-1; D gene unclear. Trimming removed 2 bases at V and 8 bases at J, with 10 bases between. CDR1 and CDR2 (germline): SQVTM, ANQGSEA. The length of the CDR3 is 12 residues. CDR3 residues: CSVEWLGYEQFF. The CDR3 DNA follows: TGCAGCGTTGAATGGCTAGGCTATGAGCAGTTCTTC.

V and J are TRBV5-1 and TRBJ1-3, with D uncertain. Germline CDR1 and CDR2: SGHRS and YFSETQ. V lost 0 bases, J lost 1 base, and 8 bases lay in between. This CDR3 has 15 residues. The CDR3 spells CASSLVGESGNTIYF. The CDR3 bases are TGCGCCAGCAGCTTGGTAGGAGAATCTGGAAACACCATATATTTT.

The chain has TRBV6-1 and TRBJ2-7, with 7 positions matching TRBD1. Germline-derived CDR1 and CDR2 are MNHNS and SASEGT. The CDR3 runs to 15 residues. Trimming took 0 bases from V and 3 from J; bases not matched to a gene: 5. The CDR3 spells CASSEAMTGYYEQYF. The DNA for the CDR3 is TGTGCCAGCAGTGAAGCTATGACAGGGTACTACGAGCAGTACTTC.

The chain employs TRBV6-5 and TRBJ1-1; D unclear. This CDR3 is 14 amino acids long. CDR1 is MNHEY and CDR2 is SVGAGI in the germline V gene. The V end lost 0 bases, the J end lost 6 bases, and 11 bases lay between the germline ends. The CDR3 loop is CASSYSEGFAEAFF. The CDR3 coding sequence is TGTGCCAGCAGTTACTCGGAGGGTTTCGCTGAAGCTTTCTTT.

The chain employs TRBV2 and TRBJ1-5; tentatively, D is TRBD1 (5 bases). Germline V gene lookup returns CDR1 SNHLY and CDR2 FYNNEI. The CDR3 runs to 15 residues. The V end lost 3 bases, the J end lost 0 bases, and 9 bases lay between the germline ends. The CDR3 sequence is CASSDGAFSNQPQHF. The CDR3 coding sequence is TGTGCCAGCAGTGATGGGGCTTTTAGCAATCAGCCCCAGCATTTT.

The chain couples TRBV27 to TRBJ2-7, with 7 positions matching TRBD1. This CDR3 spans 13 amino acids. V trimming: 9 bases; J trimming: 1 base; junction bases outside the gene matches: 6. The V gene's germline CDR1 is MNHEY and CDR2 SMNVEV (reference sequence). The CDR3 DNA reads as TGTGCCAGTAACCACAGGGGTTCCTACGAGCAGTACTTC. Protein: CASNHRGSYEQYF.

The genes are TRBV5-1 and TRBJ2-7; TRBD2 might be the D (6 bases). The CDR3 length is 13 residues. CDR1 SGHRS and CDR2 YFSETQ come from the germline V gene. The germline V and J ends were trimmed by 5 bases and 2 bases, with 11 bases remaining between them. CDR3 DNA: TGCGCCAGCAGTTCGGGACTCACCTACGAGCAGTACTTC. It translates to CASSSGLTYEQYF.

V is TRBV5-1 and J is TRBJ1-1; the match to TRBD1 covers 7 bases. Germline V gives CDR1 SGHRS, CDR2 YFSETQ. This CDR3 has 20 residues. Trimming at V came to 2 bases and at J to 3 bases, leaving 22 bases not matched to a gene. CDR3 nucleotides: TGCGCCAGCAGCTTAGGCGACAGGGCTTTTAAGGACCGAATCGACACTGAAGCTTTCTTT. This encodes CASSLGDRAFKDRIDTEAFF. The full variable domain, in which reference TRBV5-1 and TRBJ1-1 provide the parts outside the CDR3, is KAGVTQTPRYLIKTRGQQVTLSCSPISGHRSVSWYQQTPGQGLQFLFEYFSETQRNKGNFPGRFSGRQFSNSRSEMNVSTLELGDSALYLCASSLGDRAFKDRIDTEAFFGQGTRLTVV.